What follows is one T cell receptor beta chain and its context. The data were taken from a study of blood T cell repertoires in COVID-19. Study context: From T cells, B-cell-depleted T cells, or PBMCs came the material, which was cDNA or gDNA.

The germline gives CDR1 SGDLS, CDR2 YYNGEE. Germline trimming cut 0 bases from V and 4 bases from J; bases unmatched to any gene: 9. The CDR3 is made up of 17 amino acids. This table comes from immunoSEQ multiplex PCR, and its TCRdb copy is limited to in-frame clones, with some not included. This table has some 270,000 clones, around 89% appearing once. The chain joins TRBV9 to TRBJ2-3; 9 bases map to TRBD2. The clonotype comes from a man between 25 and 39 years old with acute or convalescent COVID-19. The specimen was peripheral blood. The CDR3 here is CASSVGPAGGRADTQYF. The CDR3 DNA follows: TGTGCCAGCAGCGTAGGTCCCGCGGGGGGGCGGGCAGATACGCAGTATTTT.